This T cell receptor (beta chain) stems from a study of T cell repertoires in cytomegalovirus infection. Overall study: Signatures in public TCR beta sequences pointed to both CMV infection and matching HLA type. Points from the study as a whole: Carriers of CMV plus the relevant HLA were identified by cumulative public TCR beta family frequency.

CDR1 MNHEY and CDR2 SVGAGI come from the germline V gene. The CDR3 has 15 amino acids. V lost 5 bases, J lost 2 bases, and 13 bases lay in between. As regards this clonotype: Its antigen is not identified.

TCRdb re-called the reads with MiXCR, one entry per CDR3 protein. The data show 250,000 or so distinct CDR3 sequences, about 12% seen once. The chain joins TRBV6-5 to TRBJ2-1; D is unclear. The sequence derives from a human donor in good health (CMV status not recorded). Some clones in this sample may be carry-over from other donors' samples. The sample comprised PBMCs. The CDR3 region has the DNA TGTGCCAGCAGTCCCCGACGGGCCCCCTACAATGAGCAGTTCTTC. It codes for CASSPRRAPYNEQFF.